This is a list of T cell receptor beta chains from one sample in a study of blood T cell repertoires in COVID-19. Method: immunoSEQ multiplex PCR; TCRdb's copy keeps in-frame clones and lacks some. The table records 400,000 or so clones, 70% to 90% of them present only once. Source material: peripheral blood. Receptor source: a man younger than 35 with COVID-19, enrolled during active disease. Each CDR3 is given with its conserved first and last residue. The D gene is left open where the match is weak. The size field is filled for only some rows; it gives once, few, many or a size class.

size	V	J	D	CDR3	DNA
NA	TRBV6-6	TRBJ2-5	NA	CASSYPGEPETQYF	TGTGCCAGCAGTTACCCGGGGGAGCCAGAGACCCAGTACTTC
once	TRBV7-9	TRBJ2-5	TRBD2	CASTLGGVLQETQYF	TGTGCCAGCACCCTGGGGGGGGTGCTCCAAGAGACCCAGTACTTC
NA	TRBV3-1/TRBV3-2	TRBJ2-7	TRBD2	CASSPGTSGAYEQYF	TGTGCCAGCAGTCCCGGGACTAGCGGTGCCTACGAGCAGTACTTC
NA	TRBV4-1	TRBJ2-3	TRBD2	CASSSSGRETDTQYF	TGCGCCAGCAGCAGTAGCGGGAGGGAAACAGATACGCAGTATTTT
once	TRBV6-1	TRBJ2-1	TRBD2	CASIIGRATIF	TGTGCCAGCATCATAGGGAGGGCGACGATCTTC
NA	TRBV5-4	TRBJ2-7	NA	CASSGDSYEQYF	TGTGCCAGCAGCGGCGACAGCTACGAGCAGTACTTC
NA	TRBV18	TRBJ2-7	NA	CASSPARVAYEQYF	TGTGCCAGCTCACCAGCCAGGGTTGCCTACGAGCAGTACTTC
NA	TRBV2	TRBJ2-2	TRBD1	CAGRDREDTGELFF	TGTGCCGGTCGGGACAGGGAGGACACCGGGGAGCTGTTTTTT
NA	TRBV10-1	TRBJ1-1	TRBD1	CASSKTGGATEAFF	TGCGCCAGCAGCAAGACAGGGGGCGCGACTGAAGCTTTCTTT
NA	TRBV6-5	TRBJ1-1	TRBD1	CASSYRTGRNTEAFF	TGTGCCAGCAGTTACCGGACAGGGAGGAACACTGAAGCTTTCTTT
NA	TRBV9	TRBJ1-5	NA	CASSPWDTNQPQHF	TGTGCCAGCAGCCCCTGGGACACCAATCAGCCCCAGCATTTT
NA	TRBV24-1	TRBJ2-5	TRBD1	CATSLTGSETQYF	TGTGCCACCAGCTTGACAGGGTCAGAGACCCAGTACTTC
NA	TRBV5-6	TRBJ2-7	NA	CASSFRSLNEQYF	TGTGCCAGCAGCTTTCGCAGTCTCAACGAGCAGTACTTC
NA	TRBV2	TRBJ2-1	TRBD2	CASKWGLAGDNEQFF	TGTGCCAGCAAATGGGGTCTAGCGGGAGACAATGAGCAGTTCTTC
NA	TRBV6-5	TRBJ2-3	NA	CASRWAWRALDTQYF	TGTGCCAGCAGGTGGGCGTGGAGGGCCCTAGATACGCAGTATTTT
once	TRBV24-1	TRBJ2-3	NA	CATSLLLAEFSSTDTQYF	TGTGCCACCTCCCTTCTGTTAGCGGAGTTTTCTAGCACAGATACGCAGTATTTT
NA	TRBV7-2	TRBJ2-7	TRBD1	CASSLGQGAGEQYF	TGTGCCAGCAGCTTGGGACAGGGGGCTGGGGAGCAGTACTTC
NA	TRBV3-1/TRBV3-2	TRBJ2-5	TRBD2	CASSPWTSGGTQETQYF	TGTGCCAGCAGCCCGTGGACTAGCGGGGGGACCCAAGAGACCCAGTACTTC
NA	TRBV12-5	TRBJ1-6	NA	CASGLVLSSPLHF	TGTGCTAGTGGTTTGGTACTTAGTTCACCCCTCCACTTT
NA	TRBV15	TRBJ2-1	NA	CATSSGDSYNEQFF	TGTGCCACTTCGAGCGGAGACTCCTACAATGAGCAGTTCTTC
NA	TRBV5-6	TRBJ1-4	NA	CASSLVANEKLFF	TGTGCCAGCAGCCTAGTAGCTAATGAAAAACTGTTTTTT
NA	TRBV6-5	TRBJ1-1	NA	CASSTWRVPLTEAFF	TGTGCCAGCAGTACTTGGCGGGTACCCCTCACTGAAGCTTTCTTT
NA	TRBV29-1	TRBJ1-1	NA	CSVDRLLMNTEAFF	TGCAGCGTCGACAGATTACTTATGAACACTGAAGCTTTCTTT
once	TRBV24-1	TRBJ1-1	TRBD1	CATSDAGTGGTEAFF	TGTGCCACCAGTGACGCCGGGACAGGGGGAACTGAAGCTTTCTTT
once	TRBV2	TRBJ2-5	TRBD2	CASSYLLAVGKTQYF	TGTGCCAGCAGTTACTTACTAGCGGTGGGTAAGACCCAGTACTTC
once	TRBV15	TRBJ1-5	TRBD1	CATSRDETGRQPQHF	TGTGCCACCAGCAGAGATGAGACAGGGAGGCAGCCCCAGCATTTT
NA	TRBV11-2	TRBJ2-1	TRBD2	CASSSGLAGVTEQFF	TGTGCCAGCAGCTCCGGACTAGCGGGAGTAACTGAGCAGTTCTTC
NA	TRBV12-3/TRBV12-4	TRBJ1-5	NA	CASSSRSGQPQHF	TGTGCCAGCAGTTCACGGAGTGGTCAGCCCCAGCATTTT
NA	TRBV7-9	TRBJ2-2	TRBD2	CASSSTSGGAATGELFF	TGTGCCAGCAGCTCCACAAGCGGGGGGGCCGCAACCGGGGAGCTGTTTTTT
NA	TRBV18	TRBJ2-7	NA	CASSPNRGVEGFFYEQYF	TGTGCCAGCTCACCTAACCGCGGAGTTGAGGGCTTTTTCTACGAGCAGTACTTC
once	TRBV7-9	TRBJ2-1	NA	CARTFRGEQFF	TGTGCCAGGACGTTTAGGGGTGAGCAGTTCTTC
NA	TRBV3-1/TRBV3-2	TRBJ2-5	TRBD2	CASFGGRTQETQYF	TGTGCCAGCTTCGGCGGGAGGACCCAAGAGACCCAGTACTTC
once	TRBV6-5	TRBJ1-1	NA	CASSFGQMTEAFF	TGTGCCAGCAGTTTTGGTCAGATGACTGAAGCTTTCTTT
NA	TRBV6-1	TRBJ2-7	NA	CASSESSVSSYEQYF	TGTGCCAGCAGTGAATCTAGCGTTAGCTCCTACGAGCAGTACTTC
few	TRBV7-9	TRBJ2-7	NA	CASSSSGTLNEQYF	TGTGCCAGCAGCTCTTCCGGGACTCTGAACGAGCAGTACTTC
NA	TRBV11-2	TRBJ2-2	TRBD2	CASSRRGLAANTGELFF	TGTGCCAGCAGCCGAAGGGGACTAGCGGCGAACACCGGGGAGCTGTTTTTT
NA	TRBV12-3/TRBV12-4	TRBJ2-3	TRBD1	CASGQGTLYTQYF	TGTGCCAGCGGACAGGGTACTTTATATACGCAGTATTTT
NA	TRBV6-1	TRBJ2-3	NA	CASSEGYSGFDTQYF	TGTGCCAGCAGTGAAGGCTATTCGGGGTTCGATACGCAGTATTTT
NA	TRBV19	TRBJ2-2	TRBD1	CASNYLGTGLIGELFF	TGTGCCAGTAATTACCTCGGGACAGGGCTTATCGGGGAGCTGTTTTTT
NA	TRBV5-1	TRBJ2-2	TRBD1	CASSDLGQGKAGELFF	TGCGCCAGCAGCGATTTGGGACAGGGGAAGGCCGGGGAGCTGTTTTTT
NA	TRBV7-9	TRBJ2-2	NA	CASSKAGTSPGELFF	TGTGCCAGCAGCAAGGCCGGGACTTCCCCCGGGGAGCTGTTTTTT
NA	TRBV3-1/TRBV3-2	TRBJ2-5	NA	CASSATGFQETQYF	TGTGCCAGCAGCGCTACAGGGTTCCAAGAGACCCAGTACTTC
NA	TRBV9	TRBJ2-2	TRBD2	CASSVPPTGGRTGELFF	TGTGCCAGCAGCGTCCCCCCTACGGGGGGAAGGACCGGGGAGCTGTTTTTT
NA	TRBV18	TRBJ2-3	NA	CASSSQLGTDTQYF	TGTGCCAGCTCATCACAACTAGGCACAGATACGCAGTATTTT
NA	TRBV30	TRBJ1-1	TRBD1	CAWSVLVMDRGGTEAFF	TGTGCCTGGAGTGTACTGGTAATGGACAGGGGTGGCACTGAAGCTTTCTTT
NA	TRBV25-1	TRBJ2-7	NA	CASSYGTIYEQYF	TGTGCCAGCAGTTACGGGACAATCTACGAGCAGTACTTC
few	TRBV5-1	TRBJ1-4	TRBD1	CASSLGQVDGKLFF	TGCGCCAGCAGCTTAGGACAGGTTGACGGAAAACTGTTTTTT
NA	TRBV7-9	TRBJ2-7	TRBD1	CASRTGSYEQYF	TGTGCCAGCCGGACAGGAAGTTACGAGCAGTACTTC
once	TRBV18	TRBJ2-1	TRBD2	CASSPLRTSGVYNEQFF	TGTGCCAGCTCACCGCTCCGGACTAGCGGGGTCTACAATGAGCAGTTCTTC
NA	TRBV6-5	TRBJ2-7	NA	CASSYGGGIPEQYF	TGTGCCAGCAGTTACGGGGGAGGAATCCCCGAGCAGTACTTC
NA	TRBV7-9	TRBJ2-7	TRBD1	CASRTGAAYEQYF	TGTGCCAGCAGGACAGGGGCAGCCTACGAGCAGTACTTC
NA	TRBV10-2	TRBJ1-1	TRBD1	CASSDPGQMNTEAFF	TGCGCCAGCAGCGATCCGGGACAGATGAACACTGAAGCTTTCTTT
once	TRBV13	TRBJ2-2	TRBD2	CASSLVSGIPSVTGELFF	TGTGCCAGCAGCTTAGTTAGCGGGATACCCTCGGTCACCGGGGAGCTGTTTTTT
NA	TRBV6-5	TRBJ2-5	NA	CASSPQGRPQETQYF	TGTGCCAGCAGTCCCCAGGGCAGGCCTCAAGAGACCCAGTACTTC